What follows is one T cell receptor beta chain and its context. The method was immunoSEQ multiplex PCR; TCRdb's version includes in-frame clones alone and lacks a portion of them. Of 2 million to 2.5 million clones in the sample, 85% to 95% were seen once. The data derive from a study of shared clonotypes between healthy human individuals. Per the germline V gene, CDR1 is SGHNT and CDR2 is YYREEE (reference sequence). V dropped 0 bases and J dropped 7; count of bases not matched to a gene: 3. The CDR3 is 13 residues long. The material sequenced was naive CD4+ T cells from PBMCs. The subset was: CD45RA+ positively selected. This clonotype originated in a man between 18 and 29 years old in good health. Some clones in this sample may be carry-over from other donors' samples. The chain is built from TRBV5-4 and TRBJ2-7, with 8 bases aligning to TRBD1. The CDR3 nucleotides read TGTGCCAGCAGCTTGGACAGGGGGGATGAGCAGTACTTC. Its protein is CASSLDRGDEQYF. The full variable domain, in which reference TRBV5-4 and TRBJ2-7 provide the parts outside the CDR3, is ETGVTQSPTHLIKTRGQQVTLRCSSQSGHNTVSWYQQALGQGPQFIFQYYREEENGRGNFPPRFSGLQFPNYSSELNVNALELDDSALYLCASSLDRGDEQYFGPGTRLTVT.